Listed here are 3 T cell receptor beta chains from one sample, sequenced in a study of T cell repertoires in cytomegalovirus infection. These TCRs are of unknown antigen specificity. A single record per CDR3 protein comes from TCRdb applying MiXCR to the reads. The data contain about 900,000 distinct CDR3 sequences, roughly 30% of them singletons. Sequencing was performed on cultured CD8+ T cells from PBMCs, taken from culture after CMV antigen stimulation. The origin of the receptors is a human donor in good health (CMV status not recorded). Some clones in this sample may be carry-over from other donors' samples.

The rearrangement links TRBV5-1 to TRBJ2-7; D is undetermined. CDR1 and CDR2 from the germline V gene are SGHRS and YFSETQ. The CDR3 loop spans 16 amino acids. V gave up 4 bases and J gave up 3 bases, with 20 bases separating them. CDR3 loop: CASSPTFHKRSYEQYF. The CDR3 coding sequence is TGCGCCAGCAGCCCCACCTTTCATAAAAGGAGCTACGAGCAGTACTTC.

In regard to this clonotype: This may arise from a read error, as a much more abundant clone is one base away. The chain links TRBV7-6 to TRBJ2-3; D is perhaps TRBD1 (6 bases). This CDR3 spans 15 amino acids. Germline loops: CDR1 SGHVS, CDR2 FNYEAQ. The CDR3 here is CANSYSQGSTDTQYF. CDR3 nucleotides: TGTGCCAACAGCTATTCACAGGGTTCCACAGATACGCAGTATTTT.

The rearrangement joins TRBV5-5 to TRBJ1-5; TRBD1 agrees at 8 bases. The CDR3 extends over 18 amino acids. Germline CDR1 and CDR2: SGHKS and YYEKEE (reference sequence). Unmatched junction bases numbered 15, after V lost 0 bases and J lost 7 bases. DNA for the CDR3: TGTGCCAGCAGCTTGGAGGATCGGACAGGGCTGAGGTGGCAGCCCCAGCATTTT. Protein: CASSLEDRTGLRWQPQHF. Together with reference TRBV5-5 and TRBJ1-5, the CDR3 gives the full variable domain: DAGVTQSPTHLIKTRGQQVTLRCSPISGHKSVSWYQQVLGQGPQFIFQYYEKEERGRGNFPDRFSARQFPNYSSELNVNALLLGDSALYLCASSLEDRTGLRWQPQHFGDGTRLSIL.